One T cell receptor (beta chain) is described in this entry. The CDR3 runs 16 residues. The germline V gene has CDR1 LNHDA and CDR2 SQIVND (reference sequence). This sample stems from a study of T cells expressing NK-cell markers. About the research overall: Cells sorted as CD3+CD56+NKG2C+, CD3+CD56+NKG2C- and CD3+CD56-NKG2C+ T cells supplied the TCR beta repertoires. Eight donors were sequenced, seven testing HCMV-seropositive and one testing seronegative.

TCR beta cDNA was generated via 5'RACE template switching incorporating UMIs. TCRdb derives one entry per CDR3 protein from the 5' RACE reads, leaving out DNA. Here the sample table reports about 260,000 distinct CDR3 sequences. The chain links TRBV19 to TRBJ2-2. Sequenced: blood T cells: a sorted CD56 or NKG2C T cell subset, CD4+ or CD8+ T cells, or bulk PBMC T cells (not recorded which). The receptor was derived from a man aged 18 to 30 in good health. This CDR3 is CASSSYQISNTGELFF.